This TCR beta chain originates from a study of T cell repertoires in cytomegalovirus infection. In TCRdb, the reads were re-called with MiXCR into one record per CDR3 protein. The sample holds 550,000 to 700,000 distinct CDR3 sequences, roughly 43% seen once. General observations from the study: The cumulative frequency of public TCR beta families identified carriers of CMV plus the relevant HLA.

As to this clonotype: Its antigen is as yet unknown.

This receptor was taken from a human donor in good health (CMV status not recorded). Some clones in this sample may be carry-over from other donors' samples. The material sequenced was cultured PBMCs, taken from culture after CMV antigen stimulation.

CDR3 amino acids: CASRILEGELFF. CDR3 DNA: TGTGCCAGCAGAATACTGGAGGGGGAGCTGTTTTTT. The chain recombines TRBV7-2 with TRBJ2-2, with D uncertain. Germline V CDR1 and CDR2: SGHTA, FQGNSA. CDR3 length: 12 amino acids. V lost 6 bases, J lost 8 bases, and 10 bases lay in between.